The rows below give T cell receptor beta chains drawn from one sample of a study of blood T cell repertoires in COVID-19. Sequenced by immunoSEQ multiplex PCR; TCRdb stores in-frame clones only, minus some. Of 150,000 to 200,000 clones listed, 87% are singletons. The sequencing sample was made of peripheral blood. The receptors shown here come from a man in his sixties with active or convalescent COVID-19. Both conserved end residues are part of each CDR3. D genes are given only for firm matches. Clone size is given for some rows only: seen once, a few or many times, or a class if the clone is expanded.

clone size	D gene	J gene	V gene	CDR3 protein	CDR3 DNA
NA	TRBD1	TRBJ2-7	TRBV11-2	CASSKGQGPTYEQYF	TGTGCCAGCAGCAAAGGACAGGGCCCAACCTACGAGCAGTACTTC
few	TRBD1	TRBJ2-7	TRBV4-2	CASSQATGQTYEQYF	TGTGCCAGCAGCCAAGCGACAGGGCAGACCTACGAGCAGTACTTC
NA	NA	TRBJ1-1	TRBV5-6	CASSFRVTEAFF	TGTGCCAGCAGCTTTCGTGTAACTGAAGCTTTCTTT
NA	NA	TRBJ1-1	TRBV9	CASSPRAGGEAFF	TGTGCCAGCAGCCCACGGGCGGGCGGGGAAGCTTTCTTT
NA	TRBD1	TRBJ2-1	TRBV6-4	CASALTGVSYNEQFF	TGTGCCAGCGCGCTCACAGGGGTTTCCTACAATGAGCAGTTCTTC
NA	TRBD1	TRBJ1-2	TRBV3-1/TRBV3-2	CASRLETGGQGYTF	TGTGCCAGCAGACTCGAGACAGGGGGGCAAGGCTACACCTTC
NA	NA	TRBJ1-1	TRBV5-1	CASVGGTEAFF	TGCGCCAGTGTGGGGGGCACTGAAGCTTTCTTT
NA	NA	TRBJ1-2	TRBV7-9	CASSQMGLYGYTF	TGTGCCAGCAGCCAAATGGGCCTTTATGGCTACACCTTC
few	TRBD2	TRBJ2-1	TRBV12-5	CASGLRLAGVYNEQFF	TGTGCTAGTGGTTTGCGACTAGCGGGGGTCTACAATGAGCAGTTCTTC
few	NA	TRBJ1-6	TRBV3-1/TRBV3-2	CASSQDQYNSPLHF	TGTGCCAGCAGCCAAGATCAGTATAATTCACCCCTCCACTTT
once	NA	TRBJ1-2	TRBV2	CASSEGSGYGYTF	TGTGCCAGCAGTGAAGGATCAGGCTATGGCTACACCTTC
NA	TRBD1	TRBJ1-4	TRBV19	CASSTAGQGGEKLFF	TGTGCCAGTAGTACAGCGGGACAGGGAGGTGAAAAACTGTTTTTT
NA	TRBD2	TRBJ2-2	TRBV27	CASSPSGVNTGELFF	TGTGCCAGCAGTCCTAGCGGGGTGAACACCGGGGAGCTGTTTTTT
once	NA	TRBJ1-1	TRBV24-1	CATSDAKNTEAFF	TGTGCCACCAGTGACGCGAAGAACACTGAAGCTTTCTTT
NA	TRBD2	TRBJ2-3	TRBV7-2	CASSSPWTSGGDTQYF	TGTGCCAGCAGCTCCCCTTGGACTAGCGGGGGTGATACGCAGTATTTT
NA	TRBD1	TRBJ1-1	TRBV23-1	CASSPDRGRTEAFF	TGCGCCAGCTCACCCGACAGGGGGCGCACTGAAGCTTTCTTT
NA	NA	TRBJ1-6	TRBV6-5	CASSSRGANSPLHF	TGTGCCAGCAGTTCCCGCGGGGCCAATTCACCCCTCCACTTT
NA	NA	TRBJ2-3	TRBV3-1/TRBV3-2	CASSPTRADTQYF	TGTGCCAGCAGCCCGACCCGGGCAGATACGCAGTATTTT
NA	TRBD1	TRBJ1-1	TRBV2	CASSEGDRVRAFF	TGTGCCAGCAGTGAAGGGGACAGGGTGAGGGCTTTCTTT
NA	TRBD1	TRBJ1-5	TRBV6-5	CASSTQGGNQPQHF	TGTGCCAGCAGCACTCAGGGGGGCAATCAGCCCCAGCATTTT
NA	NA	TRBJ1-1	TRBV7-9	CASSLMGREAFF	TGTGCCAGCAGCTTAATGGGCAGAGAAGCTTTCTTT
NA	NA	TRBJ1-1	TRBV10-3	CAISGSQAGNTEAFF	TGTGCCATCAGTGGAAGCCAGGCAGGTAACACTGAAGCTTTCTTT
NA	NA	TRBJ2-7	TRBV4-2	CASSQELGGTAGEQYF	TGTGCCAGCAGCCAAGAGTTGGGCGGGACAGCCGGCGAGCAGTACTTC
NA	NA	TRBJ2-7	TRBV11-2	CASSPPGPYEQYF	TGTGCCAGCAGCCCCCCTGGGCCCTACGAGCAGTACTTC
NA	TRBD1	TRBJ1-2	TRBV9	CASSGQGADYGYTF	TGTGCCAGCAGCGGACAGGGGGCGGACTATGGCTACACCTTC
NA	TRBD1	TRBJ1-2	TRBV5-6	CASSPTGVDGYTF	TGTGCCAGCAGCCCAACAGGGGTCGATGGCTACACCTTC
NA	NA	TRBJ1-1	TRBV6-1	CASSEAGGTPEAFF	TGTGCCAGCAGTGAAGCGGGCGGGACTCCTGAAGCTTTCTTT
NA	NA	TRBJ1-1	TRBV2	CASSEGGGIPEAFF	TGTGCCAGCAGTGAGGGGGGAGGGATCCCTGAAGCTTTCTTT
once	TRBD1	TRBJ1-1	TRBV7-2	CASSIQGQGEAFF	TGTGCCAGCAGCATACAGGGACAGGGTGAAGCTTTCTTT
few	NA	TRBJ1-5	TRBV19	CASSIGLSGYSNQPQHF	TGTGCCAGTAGTATAGGTTTGAGCGGTTATAGCAATCAGCCCCAGCATTTT
NA	TRBD2	TRBJ2-3	TRBV4-1	CASSQAPSGGSTDTQYF	TGCGCCAGCAGCCAAGCCCCCAGCGGGGGGAGCACAGATACGCAGTATTTT
NA	NA	TRBJ1-4	TRBV11-3	CASSSSGAGVAEKLFF	TGTGCCAGCAGCTCGTCCGGGGCAGGGGTTGCGGAAAAACTGTTTTTT
NA	TRBD2	TRBJ2-7	TRBV7-2	CASSLNSGGREQYF	TGTGCCAGCAGCTTAAATAGCGGGGGGCGGGAGCAGTACTTC
once	TRBD1	TRBJ2-7	TRBV19	CATTGQVLGEQYF	TGTGCCACCACGGGACAGGTTCTTGGCGAGCAGTACTTC
NA	TRBD1	TRBJ2-7	TRBV4-2	CASTGTGKDEQYF	TGTGCCAGCACCGGGACAGGGAAGGACGAGCAGTACTTC
NA	NA	TRBJ2-1	TRBV5-1	CASSLVLAENIYNEQFF	TGCGCCAGCAGCTTAGTCCTAGCCGAAAATATCTACAATGAGCAGTTCTTC
NA	TRBD1	TRBJ1-2	TRBV28	CASSLDGTGAFGYTF	TGTGCCAGCAGTTTGGACGGGACAGGGGCCTTTGGCTACACCTTC
NA	NA	TRBJ1-5	TRBV7-8	CASSPRVGGQPQHF	TGTGCCAGCAGCCCCAGGGTCGGCGGTCAGCCCCAGCATTTT
NA	TRBD1	TRBJ1-1	TRBV5-4	CASSSALISPTGTGTEAFF	TGTGCCAGCAGCTCAGCGCTTATATCTCCGACAGGGACGGGGACTGAAGCTTTCTTT
NA	NA	TRBJ2-5	TRBV4-1	CASSQGVAGARETQYF	TGCGCCAGCAGCCAAGGGGTGGCAGGGGCGCGAGAGACCCAGTACTTC
NA	TRBD2	TRBJ2-2	TRBV7-3	CASSLLAGRRTGELFF	TGTGCCAGCAGCTTACTAGCGGGGCGACGAACCGGGGAGCTGTTTTTT
NA	NA	TRBJ1-2	TRBV24-1	CATSAEPDGYTF	TGTGCCACCAGTGCGGAGCCAGATGGCTACACCTTC
NA	TRBD1	TRBJ1-1	TRBV6-1	CASREQLWTGNTEAFF	TGTGCCAGCAGGGAACAGTTATGGACAGGGAACACTGAAGCTTTCTTT
NA	TRBD1	TRBJ2-3	TRBV5-1	CASSRGQGYDTQYF	TGCGCCAGCAGCAGGGGACAGGGGTACGATACGCAGTATTTT
NA	NA	TRBJ1-1	TRBV24-1	CATSREVGTEAFF	TGTGCCACCAGTAGAGAGGTTGGCACTGAAGCTTTCTTT
NA	NA	TRBJ2-7	TRBV30	CAWSPRDTYYEQYF	TGTGCCTGGAGTCCCCGGGACACCTACTACGAGCAGTACTTC
NA	NA	TRBJ1-5	TRBV29-1	CSVGTAHNQPQHF	TGCAGCGTTGGGACAGCACACAATCAGCCCCAGCATTTT
NA	NA	TRBJ2-3	TRBV6-4	CASSEGGGTDTQYF	TGTGCCAGCAGTGAGGGCGGGGGCACAGATACGCAGTATTTT
once	TRBD1	TRBJ1-1	TRBV2	CASSEIRGQGTEAFF	TGTGCCAGCAGCGAAATCAGGGGGCAGGGCACTGAAGCTTTCTTT
NA	NA	TRBJ2-3	TRBV10-3	CAISESKATSTDTQYF	TGTGCCATCAGTGAGTCGAAAGCGACTAGCACAGATACGCAGTATTTT
NA	NA	TRBJ2-1	TRBV5-1	CASSPATGVSYNEQFF	TGCGCCAGCAGCCCAGCGACAGGAGTCTCCTACAATGAGCAGTTCTTC
NA	TRBD1	TRBJ1-2	TRBV6-5	CASTDRTYGYTF	TGTGCCAGCACGGACAGGACCTATGGCTACACCTTC
NA	TRBD1	TRBJ1-5	TRBV23-1	CAGSTGVFRQPQHF	TGCGCCGGCTCGACAGGGGTCTTTCGACAGCCCCAGCATTTT
NA	TRBD1	TRBJ2-7	TRBV2	CANRGDSYEQYF	TGTGCCAACAGGGGAGACTCCTACGAGCAGTACTTC
once	NA	TRBJ2-6	TRBV5-1	CASTLSGAGANVLTF	TGCGCCAGCACCTTATCAGGGGCTGGGGCCAACGTCCTGACTTTC
NA	NA	TRBJ2-1	TRBV3-1/TRBV3-2	CASTPLLTGGNEQFF	TGTGCCAGCACCCCGCTGCTGACCGGAGGCAATGAGCAGTTCTTC
NA	NA	TRBJ2-5	TRBV2	CASSRGGGSQETQYF	TGTGCCAGCAGTCGGGGAGGGGGAAGCCAAGAGACCCAGTACTTC
NA	TRBD1	TRBJ1-6	TRBV5-1	CASSLGDRANSPLHF	TGCGCCAGCAGCTTGGGGGACAGGGCAAATTCACCCCTCCACTTT
NA	NA	TRBJ1-5	TRBV7-8	CASSRGRDQPQHF	TGTGCCAGCAGTCGAGGCAGGGATCAGCCCCAGCATTTT